The T cell receptor beta chain under discussion was sequenced for a study of cytomegalovirus exposure and HLA in healthy donors. Overall study findings and caveats: Later work associated fewer than 20,000 TCR beta sequences with HLA alleles at 0.05 false discovery rate. It is likely that the observed cluster of highly shared sequence variants was a sequencing artifact. Productive status was seen about 90% or about 30% of the time for most TCR beta V segments in an earlier analysis. Listed as cytomegalovirus-associated were 150 to 200 TCR beta chains.

The PCR employed 60 Vbeta primers together with 13 Jbeta primers. Sequencing was performed with immunoSEQ multiplex PCR; in TCRdb, only in-frame clones are kept and a portion is missing. The top ten hold less than 0.75% of the sample, which has approximately 130,000 clones, 65% to 90% seen once. This clone was found once. Its cognate antigen is unknown. This CDR3 is 15 amino acids long. Germline CDR1 SGHTA, CDR2 FQGNSA. Trimming cost V 8 bases and J 3 bases, with 19 bases left between them. Material for sequencing was PBMCs. The sequence came from a man between 18 and 35 years old in good health and CMV-seronegative. J is TRBJ1-1 and V is TRBV7-2, with D possibly being TRBD1 (6 bases). CDR3 bases: TGTGCCAGCTTTAATGGCGGGGGGCGGGACACTGAAGCTTTCTTT. This gives the protein CASFNGGGRDTEAFF. Complete variable domain (other parts from reference TRBV7-2 and TRBJ1-1): GAGVSQSPSNKVTEKGKDVELRCDPISGHTALYWYRQSLGQGLEFLIYFQGNSAPDKSGLPSDRFSAERTGGSVSTLTIQRTQQEDSAVYLCASFNGGGRDTEAFFGQGTRLTVV.